This entry is about one T cell receptor beta chain. The antigen it recognizes is unknown. Base quality data are lacking; no much larger clone is found one base away. This entry comes from a study of cytomegalovirus exposure and HLA in healthy donors (TCRdb year 2017). Study-wide context: An earlier analysis of several hundred of the donors reported 250 to 300 Gb of sequence data and 117 million unique TCR beta sequences from about 179 million T cells. A later genetic analysis took genome-wide SNP genotypes for 398 of the 666 donors and used that subset as a discovery cohort. Of the 300 to 500 genotyped donors, roughly 76% were placed in the genetic ancestry cluster associated with self-reported Caucasian donors. The later analysis used no new phenotypic data to find candidate immune exposures, relying instead on TCR beta sequences and their occurrence across donors. Class I and class II HLA loci were covered by the typing at four-digit resolution. In a later analysis, previously published TCR beta repertoires from 600 to 850 donors were re-analyzed and high-resolution HLA genotyping was added so that TCR occurrence patterns could be studied. Across about 380 genotyped donors of the cohort, an average of about 200,000 unique TCR beta nucleotide sequences per donor were sequenced, and 15% to 20% of those sequences were non-productive. To decide whether each TCR beta V gene segment behaved as functional or pseudogenic, an earlier analysis of approximately 620 of the donors relied on high-throughput TCR beta sequencing. Using immunosequencing, the study profiled T cell repertoires from around 670 subjects and related those repertoires to cytomegalovirus serostatus. The aim of the study was to test whether cataloging public T cell receptors could identify signatures of past pathogen exposure. About five DR-DQ haplotypes were handled as single units for association and clustering because linkage in the cohort was strong. High-throughput TCR immunosequencing, statistical association of individual TCRs with disease status, and machine learning were combined to predict cytomegalovirus infection status. About 300 gigabases of sequencing data and 70 million to 85 million unique TCR sequences were included in an early release covering several hundred HLA-typed donors. Typing coverage varied by locus: roughly 620-640 donors for A, B, C, DRB1 and DQB1; approximately 560 for DQA1; about 590 for DPA1; around 450 for DPB1. Donor age, sex, ethnicity and CMV serostatus were compiled alongside the repertoire data. A separate validation cohort of 100 to 150 different subjects was used in addition to the roughly 670-subject first cohort. Every repertoire in the discovery cohort had been generated on one and the same sequencing platform.

The study at large found these results: Some IMGT-functional V segments, including TRBV6-2 and TRBV6-3, could not be distinguished by the 87-base-pair reads and were therefore excluded. The study gave a list of 150 to 200 TCR beta chains associated with cytomegalovirus. A further reported finding was that TCR beta sequences accurately predicted the HLA-A and HLA-B alleles for most subjects in the first cohort. In a later analysis, TCR association rates were found to vary across HLA loci, with the most associated TCRs seen for DRB1 alleles and the fewest for HLA-C alleles. Three of the identified cytomegalovirus-associated TCR beta chains were confirmed in vitro to be specific for cytomegalovirus antigens. According to a later analysis, parvovirus B19, influenza, CMV and Epstein-Barr virus appeared linked to several top co-occurrence clusters. Assigning TCR associations to individual alleles was difficult when HLA alleles, especially DR and DQ, strongly co-occurred. The authors suggested that the approach could potentially be generalized to other disease states and immunological phenotypes. According to a later analysis, most CMV-associated TCR beta chains appeared to be HLA-restricted, and the HLA associations seemed to be driven largely by CMV exposure. Roughly uniform sequencing depth across donors was assumed in presence/absence analyses, although this assumption may not hold. The cohort was sequenced for TCR beta chains only, and without alpha or paired-chain data the features that could be detected were limited. A cluster of highly shared sequence variants was judged likely to be a technical artifact of the sequencing pipeline. While some public TCRs were present in many individuals, most TCR sequences turned up only very rarely across donors. Specific HLA alleles were associated with roughly 16,000 TCR beta sequences at a false discovery rate of 0.05 in a later analysis. Linkage disequilibrium might explain the correlated functional status among segregating V segments, but an unknown experimental factor could not be ruled out. In an earlier analysis of approximately 590 of the donors, most TCR beta V segments appeared in productive rearrangements about 87% or about 30% of the time, broadly matching IMGT annotations. Approximately 18 rarely observed V segments, including chromosome 9 orphons, were excluded from the earlier analysis of almost 600 of the donors because counts were too low. Because HLA typing was unavailable for some donors at each locus, only the typed subset was used in association tests. V-gene and J-gene trimming of TCR beta chains was associated with a missense DCLRE1C variant in a later genetic analysis, and the association was replicated in an independent cohort. The only immune exposure information available for the cohort was CMV serostatus. In a later genetic analysis, fewer N-insertions in productive TCRs were reported among donors in an Asian-associated ancestry cluster than the roughly 700-donor mean. The classifier was reported to diagnose cytomegalovirus status with high specificity and sensitivity in both the original cohort and the validation cohort. Compared with equally common non-associated chains, HLA-associated TCR beta chains in a later analysis were more clonally expanded and had lower generation probabilities.

In total, 600 or so healthy bone marrow donors made up the cohort. Cohort members were all nominally healthy when sampled, although unrecorded immune exposures were likely present. The donor tested CMV seronegative and was one of the 352 seronegative cohort members. A peripheral blood sample was provided by each donor, and peripheral blood mononuclear cells were used for TCR beta sequencing. The Qiagen DNeasy Blood Extraction Kit was used to extract genomic DNA from the blood cell samples. Library construction relied on the immunoSEQ multiplex PCR assay. For the multiplex PCR, a mixture combining 60 forward primers for TCR Vbeta segments and 13 reverse primers for TCR Jbeta segments was used. Amplification of the CDR3 region of rearranged TCR beta genes was performed with a multiplex PCR assay on genomic DNA. The Illumina HiSeq System was used to sequence the amplified TCR beta libraries as 87-base-pair reads. Regarding the original processing steps: Across the 670 or so repertoires, a later analysis counted 78 million or so unique TCR beta chains, 8.5 million to 12 million of which were shared by at least two donors. Raw reads were error-corrected and collapsed into unique sequences with a nearest-neighbor algorithm that merged closely related sequences to remove PCR and sequencing errors. Alignment of CDR3 sequences to IMGT reference sequences was used to assign V, D and J gene segments. For a sequence to be retained, a match of at least six nucleotides was required to both a V gene segment and a J gene segment. Rearrangements were classified as productive when the CDR3 lacked stop codons and remained in frame with V and J, and all other rearrangements were classified as non-productive. Following IMGT convention, CDR3 was defined as the stretch from the second conserved V-encoded cysteine up to the conserved J-encoded phenylalanine. In an earlier analysis of approximately 590 of the donors, sequences lacking an unambiguous match to a single V gene segment were excluded. In an earlier analysis of some 590 of the donors, V segments were called functional above 56.7% productive rearrangements and were called segregating when the between-donor standard deviation exceeded 5%. To diagnose cytomegalovirus status from the catalog of TCR beta chain sequences, a statistical classification framework was built. In a later analysis, TCR nucleotide sequences were compared against IMGT/GENE-DB human TR gene sequences so that V and J genes could be assigned. A later analysis assigned CDR3 sequences and most-parsimonious VDJ recombination scenarios with the TCRdist pipeline. A later analysis defined each TCR beta chain by its CDR3 amino acid sequence plus V-gene family, and excluded reads lacking a unique V-gene family. As a way to deal with suspected cross-contamination and a sequencing artifact, a later analysis dropped more than 500 nucleotide sequences that were highly shared and had low generation probability. In a later analysis, a clonal expansion index for each public chain was calculated from normalized within-repertoire ranks of inferred template counts. Generation probabilities in a later analysis came from a VDJ recombination model fitted to out-of-frame rearrangements, and those results were checked against IGoR. In a later analysis, hypergeometric tests were used to score TCR-TCR, TCR-HLA and TCR-CMV co-occurrence, with a repertoire-size bias correction applied to TCR pairs. In a later analysis, false discovery rates were estimated by permuting HLA or CMV assignments 20 times. In a later analysis, co-occurring TCRs were grouped using DBSCAN, and TCRdist sequence similarity was added for clustering within HLA-allele-positive subsets. For co-occurrence clustering, repertoires with fewer than 30,000 or more than 120,000 public chains were excluded, along with about five repertoires with anomalous nucleotide sharing. TCRdb re-hosts the immuneACCESS table, in-frame sequences only. Its copies lack some clones; in the studies checked, an unresolved V gene accounts for under half of them, and the cause for the rest is not known. The DNA was the basis for D and trimming; V, J and clone size are from that table. This sample lists 200,000 or so clones; approximately 88% were detected once. Together, the top ten hold about 0.25% of the sample.

Deletion took 0 bases off V and 3 bases off J, with a span of 24 bases between the germline ends. CDR1 and CDR2, looked up from the germline V gene, are SGHTA and FQGNSA. Spanning cysteine to phenylalanine, the CDR3 consists of 20 amino acids. Just the 60-base CDR3 DNA is kept, in frame starting at base 1. Material for sequencing was PBMCs. The rearrangement combines TRBV7-2 with TRBJ1-3; perhaps TRBD1 is the D gene, with 5 bases matching. This clonotype was obtained from a boy younger than 18 in good health and CMV-seronegative. For the CDR3, the sequence is CASSLAPLTTLGVIGNTIYF. Read as DNA, the sequence is TGTGCCAGCAGCTTAGCGCCCCTTACCACATTAGGGGTAATTGGAAACACCATATATTTT.